These T cell receptor beta chains were read from a single sample in a study of regulatory T cells in long-lasting Graves disease. TCRdb reprocessed the multiplex PCR reads via MiXCR and lists one record per CDR3 protein. The table shows roughly 400,000 distinct CDR3 sequences, with about a sixth occurring only once. In addition, the sample was reused for a study of T cells in Graves' hyperthyroidism and ophthalmopathy.

Sequenced material: peripheral blood mononuclear cells (PBMCs), taken at new diagnosis, from a patient treated with antithyroid drugs. These receptors were obtained from a woman aged 18-29 years with Graves disease. CDR3s include the opening cysteine and the closing phenylalanine or tryptophan. The D gene is left open where the match is weak. A row's size may be missing; if present it is once, few, many or a size class.

D: NA
J: TRBJ1-2
V: TRBV6-1
size: NA
CDR3: CASSDSDPLHGYTF
DNA: TGTGCCAGCTCTGACAGCGATCCCCTCCATGGCTACACCTTC

D: NA
J: TRBJ1-2
V: TRBV27
size: many
CDR3: CASSLLVTNYGYTF
DNA: TGTGCCAGCAGTTTATTAGTAACTAACTATGGCTACACCTTC

D: TRBD1
J: TRBJ2-7
V: TRBV30
size: many
CDR3: CAWNPGTGALTSYEQYF
DNA: TGTGCCTGGAATCCCGGGACAGGGGCCTTGACTTCCTACGAGCAGTACTTC

D: NA
J: TRBJ2-7
V: TRBV20-1
size: many
CDR3: CSATPGRVVREQYF
DNA: TGCAGTGCCACCCCCGGGCGGGTGGTGCGGGAGCAGTACTTC

D: NA
J: TRBJ2-1
V: TRBV3-1
size: few
CDR3: CANSQAPRGEQFF
DNA: TGTGCCAACAGCCAAGCGCCCAGGGGTGAGCAGTTCTTC

D: NA
J: TRBJ2-2
V: TRBV19
size: NA
CDR3: CASTSRAISNTGELFF
DNA: TGTGCCAGTACCTCGCGGGCTATCTCGAACACCGGGGAGCTGTTTTTT

D: NA
J: TRBJ2-5
V: TRBV28
size: many
CDR3: CASSLVREVTQYF
DNA: TGTGCCAGCAGTTTAGTCAGGGAAGTGACCCAGTACTTC

D: NA
J: TRBJ2-1
V: TRBV5-1
size: few
CDR3: CASSNRPPGEQFF
DNA: TGCGCCAGCAGCAATCGACCACCAGGTGAGCAGTTCTTC

D: NA
J: TRBJ2-1
V: TRBV2
size: many
CDR3: CASSEDTPVVNEQFF
DNA: TGTGCCAGCAGTGAGGACACCCCGGTGGTGAATGAGCAGTTCTTC

D: TRBD2
J: TRBJ2-3
V: TRBV6-5
size: many
CDR3: CASSYSIREETDTQYF
DNA: TGTGCCAGCAGTTACTCGATTCGGGAGGAAACAGATACGCAGTATTTT

D: NA
J: TRBJ1-2
V: TRBV7-9
size: NA
CDR3: CASSLEALNYGYTF
DNA: TGTGCCAGCAGCTTAGAAGCGTTGAACTATGGCTACACCTTC

D: TRBD1
J: TRBJ2-1
V: TRBV28
size: NA
CDR3: CASSLRSGDRLFF
DNA: TGTGCCAGCAGTTTACGATCCGGGGACAGGCTGTTCTTC

D: NA
J: TRBJ2-1
V: TRBV7-6
size: NA
CDR3: CASREEGGNEQFF
DNA: TGTGCCAGCAGAGAAGAGGGAGGCAATGAGCAGTTCTTC

D: NA
J: TRBJ2-5
V: TRBV2
size: many
CDR3: CASLTGDSQETQYF
DNA: TGTGCCAGCCTCACGGGGGACAGCCAAGAGACCCAGTACTTC

D: TRBD2
J: TRBJ2-7
V: TRBV5-5
size: NA
CDR3: CASSLLAGSSYEQYF
DNA: TGTGCCAGCAGCTTATTAGCGGGTTCCTCCTACGAGCAGTACTTC

D: NA
J: TRBJ1-2
V: TRBV28
size: few
CDR3: CASRRGRLNYGYTF
DNA: TGTGCCAGCAGAAGGGGGAGGTTGAACTATGGCTACACCTTC

D: TRBD1
J: TRBJ2-5
V: TRBV12-3/TRBV12-4
size: many
CDR3: CASSPDRGWKTQYF
DNA: TGTGCCAGCAGCCCCGACAGGGGCTGGAAGACCCAGTACTTC

D: TRBD2
J: TRBJ2-2
V: TRBV6-1
size: NA
CDR3: CASSIQLAGKYTGELFF
DNA: TGTGCCAGCAGCATTCAACTAGCGGGAAAATACACCGGGGAGCTGTTTTTT

D: TRBD1
J: TRBJ1-1
V: TRBV13
size: few
CDR3: CASGRKTPGGMNTEAFF
DNA: TGTGCCAGCGGCCGTAAAACCCCAGGGGGTATGAACACTGAAGCTTTCTTT

D: TRBD1
J: TRBJ1-1
V: TRBV27
size: many
CDR3: CASRRQGDGTEAFF
DNA: TGTGCCAGCAGAAGACAGGGGGATGGCACTGAAGCTTTCTTT

D: NA
J: TRBJ2-1
V: TRBV6-1
size: many
CDR3: CASKADKLGYNEQFF
DNA: TGTGCCAGCAAGGCAGATAAGTTAGGGTACAATGAGCAGTTCTTC

D: TRBD1
J: TRBJ1-5
V: TRBV6-1
size: many
CDR3: CASSTPGGGQPQHF
DNA: TGTGCCAGCAGTACTCCAGGGGGGGGTCAGCCCCAGCATTTT

D: TRBD1
J: TRBJ1-5
V: TRBV18
size: many
CDR3: CASSPQGAKGQPQHF
DNA: TGTGCCAGCTCACCACAGGGGGCGAAAGGTCAGCCCCAGCATTTT

D: TRBD1
J: TRBJ1-2
V: TRBV19
size: NA
CDR3: CASSATGQGAYGYTF
DNA: TGTGCCAGTAGTGCAACGGGACAGGGGGCCTATGGCTACACCTTC

D: TRBD2
J: TRBJ2-1
V: TRBV6-2/TRBV6-3
size: many
CDR3: CASIGTSRGNEQFF
DNA: TGTGCCAGCATCGGGACTAGCAGGGGCAATGAGCAGTTCTTC

D: NA
J: TRBJ2-2
V: TRBV6-2/TRBV6-3
size: few
CDR3: CASIGAVRSGELFF
DNA: TGTGCCAGCATCGGAGCAGTTAGGTCCGGGGAGCTGTTTTTT

D: NA
J: TRBJ1-2
V: TRBV6-1
size: many
CDR3: CASSMDSLGTIAGYTF
DNA: TGTGCCAGCAGTATGGACAGCCTAGGGACTATTGCGGGCTACACCTTC

D: NA
J: TRBJ1-5
V: TRBV19
size: few
CDR3: CASSIDLGEDYSNQPQHF
DNA: TGTGCCAGTAGTATAGATCTCGGAGAGGACTATAGCAATCAGCCCCAGCATTTT

D: NA
J: TRBJ2-7
V: TRBV10-2
size: few
CDR3: CASSELTASEQYF
DNA: TGCGCCAGCAGTGAGTTGACAGCCAGCGAGCAGTACTTC

D: NA
J: TRBJ2-1
V: TRBV28
size: NA
CDR3: CASSSTRTGGEQFF
DNA: TGTGCCAGCAGTTCAACTCGGACCGGCGGTGAGCAGTTCTTC

D: NA
J: TRBJ1-2
V: TRBV4-3
size: NA
CDR3: CASSQDRAVGGYTF
DNA: TGCGCCAGCAGCCAAGATCGGGCGGTTGGGGGCTACACCTTC

D: TRBD1
J: TRBJ2-3
V: TRBV7-8
size: many
CDR3: CASSLGYRGADTQYF
DNA: TGTGCCAGCAGCTTGGGATACAGGGGCGCAGATACGCAGTATTTT

D: NA
J: TRBJ2-1
V: TRBV2
size: many
CDR3: CASSVSEPSSYNEQFF
DNA: TGTGCCAGCAGTGTATCCGAACCGAGCTCCTACAATGAGCAGTTCTTC

D: TRBD1
J: TRBJ2-5
V: TRBV7-9
size: many
CDR3: CASSLGQLQETQYF
DNA: TGTGCCAGCAGCTTGGGACAGCTTCAAGAGACCCAGTACTTC

D: TRBD2
J: TRBJ2-7
V: TRBV28
size: many
CDR3: CASSLIRGRTSYEQYF
DNA: TGTGCCAGCAGTTTGATCCGCGGGAGGACGTCCTACGAGCAGTACTTC

D: NA
J: TRBJ2-1
V: TRBV2
size: many
CDR3: CASKASEVPYNEQFF
DNA: TGTGCCAGCAAAGCTAGCGAAGTCCCCTACAATGAGCAGTTCTTC

D: NA
J: TRBJ2-5
V: TRBV7-2
size: many
CDR3: CASSLSRGAGETQYF
DNA: TGTGCCAGCAGCTTAAGTCGGGGAGCAGGCGAGACCCAGTACTTC

D: NA
J: TRBJ2-1
V: TRBV7-3
size: NA
CDR3: CASSDRTRGNEQFF
DNA: TGTGCCAGCAGCGACCGAACTCGGGGAAATGAGCAGTTCTTC

D: TRBD2
J: TRBJ2-2
V: TRBV7-3
size: many
CDR3: CASSSRLSGGFRGELFF
DNA: TGTGCCAGCAGCTCCCGTCTTAGCGGGGGATTCCGCGGGGAGCTGTTTTTT

D: NA
J: TRBJ2-7
V: TRBV2
size: few
CDR3: CASTPGHGAYEQYF
DNA: TGTGCCAGCACCCCGGGACATGGGGCCTACGAGCAGTACTTC